Below are 17 T cell receptor beta chains sequenced from a single sample in a study of PD-L1 blockade in urothelial cancer. The repertoire was sequenced with immunoSEQ multiplex PCR; TCRdb's copy has only in-frame clones and lacks some. The table shows around 70,000 clones, with less than 90% occurring only once. Sequenced material: PBMCs, taken around atezolizumab (anti-PD-L1) treatment. All receptors derive from a man in his 70s with urothelial cancer.

This chain connects TRBV5-1 to TRBJ1-2, with TRBD1 matching 8 bases. Germline V gene data show CDR1 as SGHRS and CDR2 as YFSETQ. CDR3 length: 13 amino acids. V dropped 5 bases and J dropped 5; count of bases not matched to a gene: 5. CDR3 sequence: CASRTDREYGYTF. In nucleotides, the CDR3 is TGCGCCAGCAGAACGGACAGGGAGTATGGCTACACCTTC.

V and J are TRBV18 and TRBJ2-3; TRBD2 matches 7 bases. Germline V lookup: CDR1 KGHSH, CDR2 LQKENI. This CDR3 is built from 15 residues. J was trimmed by 2 bases and V by 3 bases; bases with no gene match: 5. The CDR3 DNA follows: TGTGCCAGCTCACCCCCCGGGACTACCACAGATACGCAGTATTTT. Residues: CASSPPGTTTDTQYF.

As DNA, the CDR3 is TGTGCCAGCAGCCTGGGACACTCCTACGAGCAGTACTTC. Residues: CASSLGHSYEQYF. The genes are TRBV5-8 and TRBJ2-7, with D maybe TRBD1 (6 bases). The V gene's germline CDR1 is SGHTS and CDR2 YDEGEE. The CDR3 extends over 13 amino acids. V was cut by 4 bases and J by 0 bases, with 8 bases left in between.

The chain couples TRBV19 to TRBJ1-2; 7 bases are shared with TRBD1. The CDR3 covers 12 residues. Trimming at V came to 10 bases and at J to 8 bases, leaving 10 bases not matched to a gene. CDR1 and CDR2 from the germline V gene are LNHDA and SQIVND (reference sequence). CDR3 DNA: TGTGCCACCAAAGTAAGGGGGCGCGGCTACACCTTC. This sequence encodes CATKVRGRGYTF.

The chain carries TRBV28 and TRBJ2-5, with 15 bases fitting TRBD2. CDR1 is MDHEN and CDR2 is SYDVKM in the germline V gene. The CDR3 is 16 residues long. The ends lost 6 bases at V and 7 bases at J; junction bases unmatched: 9. The CDR3 protein is CASRGGTSGGPWTQYF. CDR3 DNA: TGTGCCAGCAGGGGGGGGACTAGCGGGGGGCCTTGGACCCAGTACTTC.

V gene TRBV7-9 combines with J gene TRBJ1-2; weak D call: TRBD1 (6 bases). The CDR3 is made up of 14 amino acids. Germline V gives CDR1 SEHNR, CDR2 FQNEAQ (reference sequence). The V end lost 2 bases, the J end lost 1 base, and 8 bases lay between the germline ends. The CDR3 is CASSLQGLNYGYTF. The CDR3 region has the DNA TGTGCCAGCAGCTTACAGGGGCTTAACTATGGCTACACCTTC.

This chain joins TRBV6-6 and TRBJ2-3; D unresolved. The CDR3 contains 14 residues. Germline CDR1 reads MNHNY; CDR2 reads SVGAGI (reference sequence). V lost 2 bases to trimming and J lost 6 bases, with 12 bases between them. CDR3 sequence reads: CASSYEAVEDTQYF. For the CDR3, the DNA is TGTGCCAGCAGTTACGAGGCAGTAGAGGATACGCAGTATTTT.

The chain couples TRBV18 to TRBJ1-1; tentative D call: TRBD1 (6 bases). This CDR3 is 15 amino acids long. CDR1 KGHSH and CDR2 LQKENI come from the germline V gene. V lost 3 bases and J 3 bases, leaving 14 bases between the germline ends. The CDR3 protein is CASSPSQDSYTEAFF. The CDR3 nucleotides are TGTGCCAGCTCACCTTCCCAGGACAGCTACACTGAAGCTTTCTTT.

This chain uses TRBV28 with TRBJ1-5; the D gene is possibly TRBD1 (6 bases). V was cut by 6 bases and J by 1 base, with 16 bases left in between. The V gene's germline CDR1 is MDHEN and CDR2 SYDVKM. CDR3 size: 16 residues. This CDR3 reads CASRNYRVSSNQPQHF. CDR3 in DNA: TGTGCCAGCAGGAATTACAGGGTTTCGAGCAATCAGCCCCAGCATTTT.

This clone was observed at least ten times. The chain uses TRBV30 and TRBJ1-2; TRBD1 agrees at 7 bases. Germline V lookup: CDR1 GTSNPN, CDR2 SVGIG (reference sequence). CDR3 length equals 16 residues. Trimming took 2 bases from V and 1 from J; bases not matched to a gene: 10. The CDR3, as DNA: TGTGCCTGGAGTACCCCGGACAGGCCGATTAACTATGGCTACACCTTC. Amino acid sequence: CAWSTPDRPINYGYTF. The full variable domain, its missing parts supplied by reference TRBV30 and TRBJ1-2, is SQTIHQWPATLVQPVGSPLSLECTVEGTSNPNLYWYRQAAGRGLQLLFYSVGIGQISSEVPQNLSASRPQDRQFILSSKKLLLSDSGFYLCAWSTPDRPINYGYTFGSGTRLTVV.

V and J are TRBV5-1 and TRBJ2-1; tentatively, D is TRBD2 (5 bases). CDR3 size: 16 residues. With 3 bases removed from V and 6 bases from J, the gap between germline ends came to 19 bases. Per the germline V gene, CDR1 is SGHRS and CDR2 is YFSETQ. The CDR3 bases are TGCGCCAGCAGCTCCCTCAGCGGCGGCTACTCCAATGAGCAGTTCTTC. It translates to CASSSLSGGYSNEQFF. The complete variable domain, with remaining parts taken from reference TRBV5-1 and TRBJ2-1, reads KAGVTQTPRYLIKTRGQQVTLSCSPISGHRSVSWYQQTPGQGLQFLFEYFSETQRNKGNFPGRFSGRQFSNSRSEMNVSTLELGDSALYLCASSSLSGGYSNEQFFGPGTRLTVL.

The chain uses TRBV27 and TRBJ2-1; TRBD2 matches 7 bases. The J segment lost 0 bases and the V segment lost 4 bases, leaving 6 bases of the junction unmatched. Germline CDR1 reads MNHEY; CDR2 reads SMNVEV (reference sequence). This CDR3 has 16 residues. The CDR3 sequence: CASSSIGRLSYNEQFF. CDR3 coding DNA: TGTGCCAGCAGTTCCATCGGGAGGCTCTCCTACAATGAGCAGTTCTTC.

The V gene is TRBV4-1, the J gene TRBJ2-1; 16 positions agree with TRBD2. Per germline, CDR1 MGHRA and CDR2 YSYEKL. Unmatched junction bases numbered 9, after V lost 3 bases and J lost 4 bases. The CDR3 runs to 19 residues. The CDR3 sequence: CASSQPGTSGRAGYNEQFF. The CDR3 coding sequence is TGCGCCAGCAGCCAGCCCGGGACTAGCGGGAGGGCGGGGTACAATGAGCAGTTCTTC.

The V call is TRBV5-5, the J call TRBJ2-1; TRBD1 aligns across 12 bases. CDR1 and CDR2 (germline): SGHKS, YYEKEE (reference sequence). V trimming: 4 bases; J trimming: 5 bases; junction bases outside the gene matches: 7. The CDR3 covers 16 residues. The CDR3 loop reads CASSPGQGALNNEQFF. The CDR3 DNA is TGTGCCAGCAGCCCGGGACAGGGGGCGCTTAACAATGAGCAGTTCTTC. Full variable domain (remainder filled in from reference TRBV5-5 and TRBJ2-1): DAGVTQSPTHLIKTRGQQVTLRCSPISGHKSVSWYQQVLGQGPQFIFQYYEKEERGRGNFPDRFSARQFPNYSSELNVNALLLGDSALYLCASSPGQGALNNEQFFGPGTRLTVL.

V usage is TRBV4-2 and J usage is TRBJ1-1, with a possible D match to TRBD1 (6 bases). The CDR3 is 17 amino acids. Germline-derived CDR1 and CDR2 are LGHNA and YNFKEQ. The V end lost 3 bases, the J end lost 0 bases, and 17 bases lay between the germline ends. DNA for the CDR3: TGTGCCAGCAGCCAGTCCTCAGGGGCACCCATGAACACTGAAGCTTTCTTT. This encodes CASSQSSGAPMNTEAFF.

The chain is built from TRBV10-2 and TRBJ2-3; a possible D gene is TRBD2 (7 bases). The V end was cut by 2 bases, the J end by 4 bases, with 13 bases between. This CDR3 comprises 15 residues. Germline V CDR1 and CDR2: WSHSY, SAAADI. The CDR3 region has the DNA TGCGCCAGCAGTGAGGGCAGGGGAGGGTCAGATACGCAGTATTTT. Translation gives CASSEGRGGSDTQYF.

The V and J genes are TRBV6-5 and TRBJ1-3; a weak D match, TRBD1 (5 bases). Trimming pared 6 bases from V and 10 bases from J, leaving 16 bases between. Per the germline V gene, CDR1 is MNHEY and CDR2 is SVGAGI. This CDR3 contains 13 residues. CDR3: CASREIRGGTIYF. The CDR3 DNA reads as TGTGCCAGCAGAGAGATCCGCGGGGGAACCATATATTTT.